This T cell receptor (beta chain) emerged from a study of cytomegalovirus exposure and HLA in healthy donors. Whole-study results and caveats: In vitro data verified a few CMV-associated chains as specific for CMV antigens.

With respect to this clone: The target antigen is unknown.

This CDR3 has 13 residues. V was clipped by 0 bases and J by 5 bases, with 8 bases between them. Germline V gives CDR1 SGHRS, CDR2 YFSETQ. Data came from immunoSEQ multiplex PCR; TCRdb stores just in-frame clones and leaves some out. The sample yields under 200,000 clones, more than 80% seen once. Sequencing used PBMCs. The chain carries TRBV5-1 and TRBJ2-5; TRBD1 might be the D (6 bases). The origin of this receptor is a woman in her late teens or twenties in good health and CMV-seropositive. This chain's CDR3 is CASSLETGETQYF. Written as DNA, the CDR3 is TGCGCCAGCAGCTTGGAAACAGGGGAGACCCAGTACTTC.